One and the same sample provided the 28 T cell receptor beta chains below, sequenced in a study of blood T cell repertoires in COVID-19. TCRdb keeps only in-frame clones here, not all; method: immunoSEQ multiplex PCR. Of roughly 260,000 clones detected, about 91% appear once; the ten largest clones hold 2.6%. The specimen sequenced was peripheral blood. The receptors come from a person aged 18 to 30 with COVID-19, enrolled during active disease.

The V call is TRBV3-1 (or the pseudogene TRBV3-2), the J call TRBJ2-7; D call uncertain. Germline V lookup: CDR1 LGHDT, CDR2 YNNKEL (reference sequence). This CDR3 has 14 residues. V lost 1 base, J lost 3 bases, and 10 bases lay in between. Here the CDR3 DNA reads TGTGCCAGCAGCCAAGGAGACACGTTCTACGAGCAGTACTTC. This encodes CASSQGDTFYEQYF.

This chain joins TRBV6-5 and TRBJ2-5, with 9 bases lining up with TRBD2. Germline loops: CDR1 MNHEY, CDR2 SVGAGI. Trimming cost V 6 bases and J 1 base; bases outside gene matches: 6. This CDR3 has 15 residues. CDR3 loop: CASSLLAGGQETQYF. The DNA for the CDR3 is TGTGCCAGCAGCTTACTAGCGGGCGGCCAAGAGACCCAGTACTTC.

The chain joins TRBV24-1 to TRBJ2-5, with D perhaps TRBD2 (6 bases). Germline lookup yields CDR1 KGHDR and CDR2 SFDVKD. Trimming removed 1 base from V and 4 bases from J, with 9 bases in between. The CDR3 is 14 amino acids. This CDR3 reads CATSDLGTRETQYF. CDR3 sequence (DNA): TGTGCCACCAGTGATTTAGGGACTCGAGAGACCCAGTACTTC.

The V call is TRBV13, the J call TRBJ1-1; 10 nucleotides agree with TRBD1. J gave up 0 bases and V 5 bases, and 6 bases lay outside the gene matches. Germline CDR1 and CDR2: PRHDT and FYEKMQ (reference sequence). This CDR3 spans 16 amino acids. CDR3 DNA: TGTGCCAGCAGCCGGGGGACAGGGGCTATGAACACTGAAGCTTTCTTT. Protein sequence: CASSRGTGAMNTEAFF.

The CDR3 DNA reads as TGTGCCAGCAGTTCCCTGGGCGGGGGCACCCTCCACTTT. It is translated as CASSSLGGGTLHF. This chain connects TRBV27 to TRBJ1-6, with TRBD1 as a possible D gene (6 bases). This CDR3 has 13 residues. Germline loops: CDR1 MNHEY, CDR2 SMNVEV (reference sequence). Trimming stripped 4 bases from V and 14 bases from J, with 15 bases between.

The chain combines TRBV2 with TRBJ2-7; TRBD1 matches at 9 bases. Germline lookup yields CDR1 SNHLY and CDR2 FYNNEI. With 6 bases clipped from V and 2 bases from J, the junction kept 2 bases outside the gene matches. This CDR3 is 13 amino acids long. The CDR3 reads CASRDRGPYEQYF. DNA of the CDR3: TGTGCCAGCAGGGACAGGGGCCCCTACGAGCAGTACTTC. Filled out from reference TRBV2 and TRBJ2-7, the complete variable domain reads EPEVTQTPSHQVTQMGQEVILRCVPISNHLYFYWYRQILGQKVEFLVSFYNNEISEKSEIFDDQFSVERPDGSNFTLKIRSTKLEDSAMYFCASRDRGPYEQYFGPGTRLTVT.

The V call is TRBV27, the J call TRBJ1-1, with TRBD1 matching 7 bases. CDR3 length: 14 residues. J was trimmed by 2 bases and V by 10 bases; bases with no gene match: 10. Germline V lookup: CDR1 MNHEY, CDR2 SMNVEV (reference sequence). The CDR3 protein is CATHSIGGNTEAFF. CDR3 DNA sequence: TGTGCCACCCACTCGATAGGGGGCAACACTGAAGCTTTCTTT.

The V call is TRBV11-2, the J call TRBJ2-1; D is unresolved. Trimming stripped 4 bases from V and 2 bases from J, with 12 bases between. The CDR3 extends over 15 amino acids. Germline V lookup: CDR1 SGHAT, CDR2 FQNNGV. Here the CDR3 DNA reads TGTGCCAGCAGCTCTTTCGACTCGACCTACAATGAGCAGTTCTTC. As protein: CASSSFDSTYNEQFF.

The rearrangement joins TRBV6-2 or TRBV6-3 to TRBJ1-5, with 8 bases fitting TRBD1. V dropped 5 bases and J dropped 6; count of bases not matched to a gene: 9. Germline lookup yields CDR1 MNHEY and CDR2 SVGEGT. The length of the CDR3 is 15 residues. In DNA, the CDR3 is TGTGCCAGCAGTGCATGGGGACAGGTGGGTCAGCCCCAGCATTTT. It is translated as CASSAWGQVGQPQHF.

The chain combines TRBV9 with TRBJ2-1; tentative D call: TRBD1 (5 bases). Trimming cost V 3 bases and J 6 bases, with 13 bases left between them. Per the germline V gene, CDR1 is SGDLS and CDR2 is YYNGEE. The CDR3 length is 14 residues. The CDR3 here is CASSAQGVGNEQFF. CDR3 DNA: TGTGCCAGCAGCGCCCAGGGCGTGGGCAATGAGCAGTTCTTC.

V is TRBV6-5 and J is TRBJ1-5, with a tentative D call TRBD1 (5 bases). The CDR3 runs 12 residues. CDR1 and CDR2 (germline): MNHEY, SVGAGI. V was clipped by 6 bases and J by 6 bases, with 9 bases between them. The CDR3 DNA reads TGTGCCAGCAGACAGGCCGGTCAGCCCCAGCATTTT. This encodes CASRQAGQPQHF.

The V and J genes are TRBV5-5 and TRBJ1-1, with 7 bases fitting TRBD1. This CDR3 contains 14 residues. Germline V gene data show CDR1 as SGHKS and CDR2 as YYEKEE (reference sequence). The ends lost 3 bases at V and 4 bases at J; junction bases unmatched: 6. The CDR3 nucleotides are TGTGCCAGCAGCTGGACAGGTTGGGGCACTGAAGCTTTCTTT. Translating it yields CASSWTGWGTEAFF. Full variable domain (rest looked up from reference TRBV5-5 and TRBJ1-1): DAGVTQSPTHLIKTRGQQVTLRCSPISGHKSVSWYQQVLGQGPQFIFQYYEKEERGRGNFPDRFSARQFPNYSSELNVNALLLGDSALYLCASSWTGWGTEAFFGQGTRLTVV.

CDR3 in amino acids: CASSSTEGRGYGYTF. Here the CDR3 DNA reads TGTGCCAGCAGCTCCACCGAAGGGAGAGGCTATGGCTACACCTTC. The chain couples TRBV7-2 to TRBJ1-2; D uncertain. Germline CDR1 reads SGHTA; CDR2 reads FQGNSA. The CDR3 contains 15 residues. The germline V and J ends were trimmed by 4 bases and 4 bases, with 16 bases remaining between them. The full variable domain, in which reference TRBV7-2 and TRBJ1-2 provide the parts outside the CDR3, is GAGVSQSPSNKVTEKGKDVELRCDPISGHTALYWYRQSLGQGLEFLIYFQGNSAPDKSGLPSDRFSAERTGGSVSTLTIQRTQQEDSAVYLCASSSTEGRGYGYTFGSGTRLTVV.

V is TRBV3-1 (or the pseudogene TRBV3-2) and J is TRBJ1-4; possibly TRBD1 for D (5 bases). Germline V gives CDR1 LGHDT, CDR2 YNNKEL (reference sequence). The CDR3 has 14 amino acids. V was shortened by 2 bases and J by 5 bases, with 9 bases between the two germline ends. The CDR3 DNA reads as TGTGCCAGCAGCCAAAGGACACAAAATGAAAAACTGTTTTTT. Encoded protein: CASSQRTQNEKLFF.

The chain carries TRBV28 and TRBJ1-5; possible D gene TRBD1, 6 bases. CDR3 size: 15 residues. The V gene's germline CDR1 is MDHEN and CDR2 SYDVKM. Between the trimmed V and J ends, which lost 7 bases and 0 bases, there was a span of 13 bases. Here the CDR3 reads CASMVGGSSNQPQHF. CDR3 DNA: TGTGCCAGCATGGTAGGGGGAAGTAGCAATCAGCCCCAGCATTTT.

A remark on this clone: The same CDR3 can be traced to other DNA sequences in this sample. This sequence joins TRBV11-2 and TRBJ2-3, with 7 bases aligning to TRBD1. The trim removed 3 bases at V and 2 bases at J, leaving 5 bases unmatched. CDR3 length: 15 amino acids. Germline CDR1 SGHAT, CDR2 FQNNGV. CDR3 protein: CASSFRDSSTDTQYF. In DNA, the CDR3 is TGTGCCAGCAGCTTCCGGGACAGCTCCACAGATACGCAGTATTTT.

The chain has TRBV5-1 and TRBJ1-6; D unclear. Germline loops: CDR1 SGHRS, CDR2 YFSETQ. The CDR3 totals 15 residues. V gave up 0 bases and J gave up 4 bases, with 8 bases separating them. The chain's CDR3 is CASSLDGDYNSPLHF. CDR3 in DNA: TGCGCCAGCAGCTTGGACGGTGATTATAATTCACCCCTCCACTTT. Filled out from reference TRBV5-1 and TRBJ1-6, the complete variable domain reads KAGVTQTPRYLIKTRGQQVTLSCSPISGHRSVSWYQQTPGQGLQFLFEYFSETQRNKGNFPGRFSGRQFSNSRSEMNVSTLELGDSALYLCASSLDGDYNSPLHFGNGTRLTVT.

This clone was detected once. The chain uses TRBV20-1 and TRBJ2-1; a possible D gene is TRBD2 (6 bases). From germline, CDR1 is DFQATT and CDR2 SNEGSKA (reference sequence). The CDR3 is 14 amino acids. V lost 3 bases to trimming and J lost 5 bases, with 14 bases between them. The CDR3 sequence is CSASETTGDNEQFF. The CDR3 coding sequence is TGCAGTGCTAGTGAGACGACGGGGGACAATGAGCAGTTCTTC.

Here the CDR3 reads CASNLGLLSNEQFF. CDR3 bases: TGTGCCAGCAACCTCGGACTCCTATCCAATGAGCAGTTCTTC. The chain joins TRBV7-2 to TRBJ2-1; tentatively, D is TRBD2 (5 bases). Trimming took off 7 bases at V and 6 bases at J, with 16 bases between the two ends. CDR1 is SGHTA, CDR2 FQGNSA, per germline. This CDR3 contains 14 residues.

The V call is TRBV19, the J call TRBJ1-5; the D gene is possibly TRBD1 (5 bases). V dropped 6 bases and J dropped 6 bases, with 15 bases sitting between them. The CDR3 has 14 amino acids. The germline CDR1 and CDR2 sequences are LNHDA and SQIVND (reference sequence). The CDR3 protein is CASSVGPLSQPQHF. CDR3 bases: TGTGCCAGTAGCGTGGGGCCTCTTAGTCAGCCCCAGCATTTT.

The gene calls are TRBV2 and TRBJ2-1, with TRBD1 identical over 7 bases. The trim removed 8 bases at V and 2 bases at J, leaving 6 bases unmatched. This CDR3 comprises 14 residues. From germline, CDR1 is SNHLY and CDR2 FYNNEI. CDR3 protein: CASGRGGTYNEQFF. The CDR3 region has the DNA TGTGCCAGCGGGAGAGGGGGCACCTACAATGAGCAGTTCTTC.

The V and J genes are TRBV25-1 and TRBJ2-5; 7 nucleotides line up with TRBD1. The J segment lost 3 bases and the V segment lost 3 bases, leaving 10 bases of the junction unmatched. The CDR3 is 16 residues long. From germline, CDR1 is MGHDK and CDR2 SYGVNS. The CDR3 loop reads CASSDRTGTAEETQYF. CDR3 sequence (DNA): TGTGCCAGCAGTGATAGAACCGGGACAGCCGAAGAGACCCAGTACTTC.

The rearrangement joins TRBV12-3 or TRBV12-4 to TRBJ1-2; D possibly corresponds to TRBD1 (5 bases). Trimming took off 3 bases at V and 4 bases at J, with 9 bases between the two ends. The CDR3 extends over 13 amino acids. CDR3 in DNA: TGTGCCAGCAGTTTTGTGGGGGGCTATGGCTACACCTTC. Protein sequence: CASSFVGGYGYTF.

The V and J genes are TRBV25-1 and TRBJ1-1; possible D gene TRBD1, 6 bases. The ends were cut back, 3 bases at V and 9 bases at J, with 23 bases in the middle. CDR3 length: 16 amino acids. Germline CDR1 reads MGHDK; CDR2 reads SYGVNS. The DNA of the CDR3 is TGTGCCAGCAGTGACCCCGGACTTTCTCAGGGGCCCCAAGCTTTCTTT. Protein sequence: CASSDPGLSQGPQAFF.

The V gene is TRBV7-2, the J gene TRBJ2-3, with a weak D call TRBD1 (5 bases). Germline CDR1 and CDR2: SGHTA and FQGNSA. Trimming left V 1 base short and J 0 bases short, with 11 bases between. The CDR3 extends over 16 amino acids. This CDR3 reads CASSLEDTTSTDTQYF. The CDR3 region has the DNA TGTGCCAGCAGCTTAGAGGACACGACGAGCACAGATACGCAGTATTTT. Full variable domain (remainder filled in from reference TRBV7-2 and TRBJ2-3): GAGVSQSPSNKVTEKGKDVELRCDPISGHTALYWYRQSLGQGLEFLIYFQGNSAPDKSGLPSDRFSAERTGGSVSTLTIQRTQQEDSAVYLCASSLEDTTSTDTQYFGPGTRLTVL.

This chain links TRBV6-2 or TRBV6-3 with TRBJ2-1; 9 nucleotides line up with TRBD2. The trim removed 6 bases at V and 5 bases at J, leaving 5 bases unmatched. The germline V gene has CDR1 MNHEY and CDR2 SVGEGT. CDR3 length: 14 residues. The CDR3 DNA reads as TGTGCCAGCAGCCTACTAGCGGGTGACAATGAGCAGTTCTTC. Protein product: CASSLLAGDNEQFF.

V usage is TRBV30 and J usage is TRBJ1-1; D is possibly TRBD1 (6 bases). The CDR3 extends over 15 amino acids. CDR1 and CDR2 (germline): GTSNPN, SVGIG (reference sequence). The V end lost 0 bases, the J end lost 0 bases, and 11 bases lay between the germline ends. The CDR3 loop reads CAWSVRDIMNTEAFF. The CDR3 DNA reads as TGTGCCTGGAGTGTCAGGGACATCATGAACACTGAAGCTTTCTTT.

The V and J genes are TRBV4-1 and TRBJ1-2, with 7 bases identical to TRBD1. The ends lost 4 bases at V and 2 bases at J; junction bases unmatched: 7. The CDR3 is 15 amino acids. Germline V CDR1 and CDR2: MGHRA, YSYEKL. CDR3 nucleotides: TGCGCCAGCAGCCCTACCTCGACAGGGAACTATGGCTACACCTTC. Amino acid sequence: CASSPTSTGNYGYTF.